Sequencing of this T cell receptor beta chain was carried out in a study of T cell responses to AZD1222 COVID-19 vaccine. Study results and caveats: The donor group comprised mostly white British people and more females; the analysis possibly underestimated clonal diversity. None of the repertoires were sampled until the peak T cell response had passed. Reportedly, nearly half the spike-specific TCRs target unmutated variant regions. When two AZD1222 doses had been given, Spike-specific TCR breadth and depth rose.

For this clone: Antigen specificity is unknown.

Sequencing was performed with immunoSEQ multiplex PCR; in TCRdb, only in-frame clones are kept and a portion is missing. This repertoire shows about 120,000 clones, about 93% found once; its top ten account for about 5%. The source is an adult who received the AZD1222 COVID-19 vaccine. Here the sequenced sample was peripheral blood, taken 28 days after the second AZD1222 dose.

The CDR3 DNA sequence: TGTGCCACCCCAACAGGGTCGAATCGATACGAGCAGTACTTC. As protein: CATPTGSNRYEQYF. The V gene is TRBV18, the J gene TRBJ2-7; tentatively, D is TRBD1 (6 bases). Germline V gene data show CDR1 as KGHSH and CDR2 as LQKENI. The V end lost 10 bases, the J end lost 4 bases, and 20 bases lay between the germline ends. This CDR3 contains 14 residues.